Sequencing of this TCR beta chain was carried out in a study of identical twins (TCRdb year 2016). Notes on the research overall: The study deep-sequenced TCR alpha and beta repertoires from monozygotic twins, unrelated adults of various ages and cord blood to test whether fetal clonotypes persist. Replicate twin experiments were performed at different times using different library preparation protocols to rule out contamination. General findings and caveats noted by the study authors: In monozygotic twins, out-of-frame TCR alpha sharing was systematically underestimated by recombination models, although the models agreed with sharing between unrelated individuals. A weaker excess of twin sharing was found in beta out-of-frame sequences because the signal-to-noise ratio was lowered by fewer shared sequences. Zero-insertion analyses could be partly confounded by invariant T cells such as MAIT and iNKT, though diverse VJ usage argued against such confounding for most clonotypes. Because the same donors could not be followed over many years, conclusions were based on cross-sectional statistical analysis. Compared with coincidental sharing between unrelated individuals, out-of-frame TCR alpha sequences shared between twins had an excess of sequences with low generation probability. Fewer insertions were carried by abundant cord blood beta clonotypes; a weaker similar trend was observed in young adult naive repertoires, while no such trend was observed in memory repertoires.

The library was made by 5' RACE. Sequencing took place on an Illumina HiSeq 2000. Template switching added a universal primer binding site, and the final cDNA carried a unique molecular identifier that allowed TCR cDNA molecules to be counted accurately. First-strand cDNA for TCR alpha and beta chains was synthesized from specific primers in the conserved constant-segment region. Each cDNA library was double barcoded, with a SMART-Mk sample barcode plus Illumina barcodes, to control for contamination. TruSeq adapter sequences, together with Illumina sample barcodes, were added in two successive PCR steps. The Illumina HiSeq platform was used with custom primers to sequence TCR alpha and beta cDNA libraries. Per the original workflow: MiGEC was used to process raw reads and extract unique molecular identifiers, and MiXCR was used to find CDR3 positions. For each individual, recombination models were inferred using an EM algorithm with the repgenHMM and IGoR tools. The tcR package in R was used for shared clonotype analysis, with sharing normalized by the product of cloneset sizes. To study raw recombination free of thymic and clonal selection effects, out-of-frame nonproductive sequences were analyzed. The public reads were reanalyzed by TCRdb: fastp trimming at Q25, MiXCR alignment, in-frame beta chains only. Rows are combined by CDR3 protein, so each entry shows the most common genes and DNA. TCRdb, rather than the study authors, made the V and J calls. This sample is represented by over 200,000 distinct CDR3 sequences; roughly a tenth of them were singletons. About 9.1% of the sample belongs to the ten largest clones.

Of note for this clonotype: Which antigen it targets is not known. One base away there is no much larger clone; base qualities are not given.

Only healthy Caucasian donors were included. Miltenyi CD45RO+ enrichment and human naive T-cell isolation kits were used to isolate memory (CD45RO+) and naive T cells from PBMC. The clonotype was recovered from a man aged 50 to 60 in good health. The sequenced sample consisted of memory T cells sorted from blood. The cell subset or site label corresponds to: CD45RO+ enriched T cells.

The nucleotide sequence reads TGTGCCAGCAGTGACAGGGTAGCCGAGACCCAGTACTTC. It is translated as CASSDRVAETQYF. The sequence links TRBV6-6 to TRBJ2-5; 7 middle bases align to TRBD1. The germline V gene (reference sequence) supplies CDR1 MNHNY and CDR2 SVGAGI. V trim: 5 bases; J trim: 5 bases; unmatched bases: 5. The CDR3 runs 13 residues from the cysteine to the phenylalanine. Only the CDR3 portion is preserved as DNA: 39 bases, with reading frame beginning at the first base.